Shown below are 7 T cell receptor beta chains from a single sample sequenced in a study of T cell repertoires in cytomegalovirus infection. TCRdb re-analysed the reads in MiXCR, keeping a single row per CDR3 protein. The sample lists roughly 500,000 distinct CDR3 sequences; 25% to 35% were seen once. These receptors' antigens are unknown. The specimen comprised cultured PBMCs, sampled from culture after CMV antigen stimulation. The receptors come from a human donor in good health (CMV status not recorded). Some clones in this sample may be carry-over from other donors' samples.

There are many counts of this clonotype. The rearrangement links TRBV5-1 to TRBJ2-3, with D perhaps given as TRBD1 or TRBD2 (5 bases each). The V gene lost 2 bases and the J gene lost 4 bases, with 8 bases spanning the gap. Germline CDR1 is SGHRS and CDR2 is YFSETQ. The CDR3 spans 13 residues. CDR3 in amino acids: CASSLQEADTQYF. DNA of the CDR3: TGCGCCAGCAGCTTACAGGAGGCAGATACGCAGTATTTT.

The chain carries TRBV7-8 and TRBJ1-5; D is perhaps TRBD1 (6 bases). Germline loops: CDR1 SGHVS, CDR2 FQNEAQ. The CDR3 covers 17 residues. The ends were cut back, 0 bases at V and 3 bases at J, with 15 bases in the middle. The CDR3 sequence: CASSLAGRQVPNQPQHF. The CDR3 bases are TGTGCCAGCAGCTTAGCTGGGAGACAGGTACCCAATCAGCCCCAGCATTTT.

This clonotype was seen a handful of times. This chain links TRBV12-3 or TRBV12-4 with TRBJ2-1; 9 bases match TRBD2. The J segment lost 9 bases and the V segment lost 7 bases, leaving 7 bases of the junction unmatched. The CDR3 extends over 13 amino acids. The DNA for the CDR3 is TGTGCCAGCAACGTAGCGGGAGATGGTGAGCAGTTCTTC. Translated, it gives CASNVAGDGEQFF.

As to this clonotype: Possible read error: a much larger clone is one base away. The chain couples TRBV4-3 to TRBJ1-4, with a possible D match to TRBD1 (6 bases). CDR1 is LGHNA and CDR2 is YSLEER in the germline V gene. V was cut by 0 bases and J by 0 bases, with 8 bases left in between. This CDR3 comprises 16 residues. CDR3 coding DNA: TGCGCCAGCAGCCAAGAGGGGGCTCCAACTAATGAAAAACTGTTTTTT. Translated, it gives CASSQEGAPTNEKLFF.

The gene calls are TRBV4-2 and TRBJ2-3; 7 bases match TRBD2. The CDR3 has 16 amino acids. Germline V CDR1 and CDR2: LGHNA, YNFKEQ. The J segment lost 3 bases and the V segment lost 3 bases, leaving 9 bases of the junction unmatched. CDR3 coding DNA: TGTGCCAGCAGCCAGGGGAAAGCGGGACGAACAGATACGCAGTATTTT. Its translation is CASSQGKAGRTDTQYF.

The chain couples TRBV18 to TRBJ2-1; D gene ambiguous. Deletions cut 0 bases from V and 2 bases from J, with 5 bases between. The germline gives CDR1 KGHSH, CDR2 LQKENI. The CDR3 spans 14 residues. The CDR3 reads CASSPPSAYNEQFF. CDR3 nucleotide sequence: TGTGCCAGCTCACCACCGTCCGCCTACAATGAGCAGTTCTTC.

The chain is built from TRBV2 and TRBJ2-7, with no clear D. This CDR3 spans 18 amino acids. Germline V gene sequence: CDR1 SNHLY, CDR2 FYNNEI. The germline V and J ends were trimmed by 0 bases and 4 bases, with 22 bases remaining between them. CDR3 protein: CASSEALDERPVDYEQYF. The CDR3 nucleotides read TGTGCCAGCAGTGAAGCGCTAGATGAAAGACCCGTGGATTACGAGCAGTACTTC.